One T cell receptor (beta chain) is described in this entry. Its antigen remains unidentified. These data come from a study of shared clonotypes between healthy human individuals. CD45RO-negative, CCR7-positively selected cells formed the naive CD8 fraction, excluding terminally differentiated effector memory CD45RA+ cells. The study's findings and limits: Only blood underwent sampling, and tissue repertoires likely differ.

Several immunoSEQ plates held equal portions of the genomic DNA taken from each subset. The method was immunoSEQ multiplex PCR; TCRdb's version includes in-frame clones alone and lacks a portion of them. This table holds roughly 2,000,000 clones, 93% found once. This CDR3 region has 15 residues. Germline-derived CDR1 and CDR2 are LNHNV and YYDKDF (reference sequence). V was clipped by 0 bases and J by 6 bases; unmatched bases: 8. The chain recombines TRBV15 with TRBJ2-7, with TRBD1 identical over 7 bases. The sequence came from a man younger than 35 in good health. Some clones in this sample may be carry-over from other donors' samples. The specimen sequenced was naive CD8+ T cells from PBMCs. The CDR3 sequence: CATSREEKQGTEQYF. The CDR3 DNA reads as TGTGCCACCAGCAGAGAGGAAAAACAGGGGACCGAGCAGTACTTC.